What follows are 16 T cell receptor beta chains derived from one specimen sequenced in a study of blood T cells in healthy people across ages. A J-beta primer mix and a sample-barcoded 5' primer were used in a second PCR of roughly 7 to 12 cycles. TCRdb redid the calling of the 5' RACE reads with MiXCR, one entry per CDR3 protein. The table shows over 1,300,000 distinct CDR3 sequences, with 45% to 70% occurring only once. Sequences were obtained from blood. Receptor source: a man between 18 and 35 years old in good health.

This chain joins TRBV4-1 and TRBJ2-4; 10 positions match TRBD2. The DNA end is more similar to TRBJ2-7, so the J call may be wrong. Germline CDR1 reads MGHRA; CDR2 reads YSYEKL. This CDR3 contains 15 residues. The CDR3 DNA sequence: TGCGCCAGCAGCCCTCTAGCGGGAGCTGCCGGCGAGCAGTACTTC. Protein product: CASSPLAGAAGEQYF.

The chain couples TRBV27 to TRBJ2-7; 7 nucleotides line up with TRBD1. The CDR3 runs 15 residues. The germline V gene encodes CDR1 MNHEY and CDR2 SMNVEV (reference sequence). Germline trimming cut 5 bases from V and 4 bases from J; bases unmatched to any gene: 11. CDR3 in DNA: TGTGCCAGCAGTCTCTTGGGGGACAGCCTTTACGAGCAGTACTTC. As protein: CASSLLGDSLYEQYF.

The V and J genes are TRBV10-2 and TRBJ1-1; the D gene is possibly TRBD1 (5 bases). Germline V gene lookup returns CDR1 WSHSY and CDR2 SAAADI. CDR3 length: 15 amino acids. V lost 7 bases and J 0 bases, leaving 15 bases between the germline ends. Here the CDR3 reads CASTSGDRMNTEAFF. CDR3 coding DNA: TGCGCCAGCACCTCCGGGGACCGCATGAACACTGAAGCTTTCTTT.

The chain carries TRBV2 and TRBJ2-3; perhaps TRBD1 as D (6 bases). There are 13 residues in the CDR3. V dropped 7 bases and J dropped 3 bases, with 11 bases sitting between them. From germline, CDR1 is SNHLY and CDR2 FYNNEI. The CDR3 nucleotides read TGTGCCAGCACACAGGGTTTTACAGATACGCAGTATTTT. It is translated as CASTQGFTDTQYF.

The DNA for the CDR3 is TGTGCCAGCAGTCCGGGACAGCGTAATATACAAGAGACCCAGTACTTC. It specifies CASSPGQRNIQETQYF. The gene calls are TRBV28 and TRBJ2-5; TRBD1 agrees at 7 bases. This CDR3 contains 16 residues. Germline V gene data show CDR1 as MDHEN and CDR2 as SYDVKM. The V gene end was trimmed by 5 bases and the J gene end by 2 bases; junction bases not matched to a gene: 11.

The chain carries TRBV11-2 and TRBJ1-5, with D maybe TRBD1 (6 bases). Germline CDR1 SGHAT, CDR2 FQNNGV. V was shortened by 4 bases and J by 6 bases, with 10 bases between the two germline ends. This CDR3 region has 13 residues. Written as DNA, the CDR3 is TGTGCCAGCAGCTCAATAGGGGGTCAGCCCCAGCATTTT. Encoded protein: CASSSIGGQPQHF. The full variable domain, with the rest looked up from reference TRBV11-2 and TRBJ1-5, is EAGVAQSPRYKIIEKRQSVAFWCNPISGHATLYWYQQILGQGPKLLIQFQNNGVVDDSQLPKDRFSAERLKGVDSTLKIQPAKLEDSAVYLCASSSIGGQPQHFGDGTRLSIL.

A few counts support this clonotype. This clone may be a read error of a much larger clone one base away. J is TRBJ2-1 and V is TRBV20-1, with TRBD2 identical over 8 bases. The J call is in doubt because the DNA end fits TRBJ2-7 better. Germline CDR1 reads DFQATT; CDR2 reads SNEGSKA (reference sequence). This CDR3 is built from 12 residues. CDR3 residues: CSREGGLNEQYF. CDR3 DNA sequence: TGCAGTCGGGAGGGGGGCCTCAATGAGCAGTACTTC.

The chain couples TRBV6-5 to TRBJ2-7, with 11 nucleotides matching TRBD2. The CDR3 contains 13 residues. J was trimmed by 4 bases and V by 8 bases; bases with no gene match: 4. Germline V gives CDR1 MNHEY, CDR2 SVGAGI. The CDR3 region is CASCLAGGYEQYF. CDR3 nucleotides: TGTGCCAGCTGTCTAGCGGGGGGATACGAGCAGTACTTC.

The gene calls are TRBV27 and TRBJ1-1; no firm D call. V was cut by 5 bases and J by 1 base, with 14 bases left in between. The CDR3 is 15 amino acids. Germline CDR1 is MNHEY and CDR2 is SMNVEV (reference sequence). Here the CDR3 DNA reads TGTGCCAGCAGTCCTCGATTGGCGGGGAACACTGAAGCTTTCTTT. Translating it yields CASSPRLAGNTEAFF.

This clonotype occurred a few times. This rearrangement joins TRBV29-1 to TRBJ2-5; 7 bases are a match to TRBD2. V shed 2 bases and J 2 bases; nucleotides not matched to a gene: 11. The germline V gene has CDR1 SQVTM and CDR2 ANQGSEA. The CDR3 extends over 16 amino acids. The CDR3 coding sequence is TGCAGCGTTGAACTTCCTCTAGCGGCGGGTCAAGAGACCCAGTACTTC. As protein: CSVELPLAAGQETQYF.

The chain is built from TRBV20-1 and TRBJ2-1; D could derive from TRBD1 or TRBD2 (5 bases each). Germline CDR1 DFQATT, CDR2 SNEGSKA (reference sequence). This CDR3 is 15 amino acids long. Deletions cut 3 bases from V and 0 bases from J, with 12 bases between. The CDR3 DNA follows: TGCAGTGCTAGCTATGCAGGGACCTCCTACAATGAGCAGTTCTTC. As protein: CSASYAGTSYNEQFF.

This chain links TRBV29-1 with TRBJ2-1, with D hard to call. The ends were cut back, 8 bases at V and 7 bases at J, with 15 bases in the middle. CDR1 is SQVTM, CDR2 ANQGSEA, per germline. This CDR3 contains 12 residues. CDR3 protein: CSLDLLGNEQFF. The CDR3 nucleotides read TGCAGCCTGGACCTGCTTGGGAATGAGCAGTTCTTC.

Only a few counts were recorded for this clonotype. The chain links TRBV5-1 to TRBJ1-2, with no clear D. This CDR3 region has 14 residues. Germline assignment: CDR1 SGHRS and CDR2 YFSETQ. Trimming removed 3 bases at V and 3 bases at J, with 12 bases between. CDR3 in DNA: TGCGCCAGCAGCTCGCCGGGCTCGGACTATGGCTACACCTTC. Its protein is CASSSPGSDYGYTF.

This clonotype was seen a few times. The chain couples TRBV27 to TRBJ2-7; D is unresolved. Germline V gene sequence: CDR1 MNHEY, CDR2 SMNVEV (reference sequence). Trimming shortened V by 11 bases and J by 2 bases, and 22 bases separated the two germline ends. The length of the CDR3 is 15 residues. The CDR3 sequence: CAPLGKGNAPYEQYF. CDR3 coding DNA: TGTGCCCCACTGGGGAAAGGGAATGCGCCCTACGAGCAGTACTTC.

The chain links TRBV27 to TRBJ2-3, with 7 positions matching TRBD2. In germline, CDR1 is MNHEY, CDR2 SMNVEV (reference sequence). This CDR3 comprises 16 residues. Trimming cost V 6 bases and J 2 bases; bases outside gene matches: 11. The CDR3, as DNA: TGTGCCAGCAGACACACGCTAGCGGTCAACACAGATACGCAGTATTTT. As protein: CASRHTLAVNTDTQYF.

This clonotype has more than one count but fewer than ten. V usage is TRBV12-3 or TRBV12-4 and J usage is TRBJ2-2, with D possibly being TRBD1 or TRBD2 (5 bases each). Trimming stripped 7 bases from V and 7 bases from J, with 10 bases between. This CDR3 is built from 12 residues. CDR3 sequence: CASTLGVGELFF. The CDR3 DNA reads TGTGCCAGCACTTTGGGGGTCGGGGAGCTGTTTTTT.